One T cell receptor beta chain is described in this entry. The sample is drawn from a study of blood T cell repertoires in COVID-19. Data came from immunoSEQ multiplex PCR; TCRdb stores just in-frame clones and leaves some out. The repertoire consists of around 180,000 clones, with roughly 88% occurring once and the leading ten covering 3.3%. The CDR3 extends over 18 amino acids. The chain employs TRBV12-2 and TRBJ2-5; TRBD2, the table's D call, was not compared with the DNA. TRBV12-2 is recorded as a pseudogene. The source is a man in his 60s with acute or convalescent COVID-19. Sequences were obtained from peripheral blood. The CDR3 protein is CASRFIGTSGSSIETQYF. CDR3 bases: TGTGCAAGTCGCTTCATAGGGACTAGCGGGAGTTCTATTGAGACCCAGTACTTC.